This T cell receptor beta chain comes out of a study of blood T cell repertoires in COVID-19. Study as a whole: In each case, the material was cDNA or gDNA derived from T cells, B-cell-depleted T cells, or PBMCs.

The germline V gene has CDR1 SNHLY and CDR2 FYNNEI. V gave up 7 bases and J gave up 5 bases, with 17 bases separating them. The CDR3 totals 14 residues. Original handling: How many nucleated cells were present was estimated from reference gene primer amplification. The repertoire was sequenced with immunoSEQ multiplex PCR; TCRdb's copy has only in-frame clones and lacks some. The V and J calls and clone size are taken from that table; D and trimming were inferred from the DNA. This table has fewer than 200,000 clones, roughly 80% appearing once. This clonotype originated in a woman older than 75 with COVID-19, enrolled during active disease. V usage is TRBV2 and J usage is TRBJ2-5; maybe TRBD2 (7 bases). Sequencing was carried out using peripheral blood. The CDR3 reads CASNIVGRGETQYF. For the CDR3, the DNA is TGTGCCAGCAATATTGTGGGGAGGGGGGAGACCCAGTACTTC.